The 28 T cell receptor beta chains in this list originate from one sample, sequenced in a study of human T cells and chemical hapten exposure. Time point specified: patch test 1, 2 weeks after DPC sensitization. As to treatment: therapeutic diphenylcyclopropenone sensitization with weekly scalp DPC. TCRdb recomputed calls from the RACE reads with MiXCR, one row per CDR3 protein. There are 300,000 to 450,000 distinct CDR3 sequences in the sample; roughly 5% occur only once, and 2% to 2.5% lies in the top ten. This sample comprised whole blood, obtained in connection with sensitization to the hapten diphenylcyclopropenone (DPC). These receptors were collected from a woman aged 45-65 years with alopecia areata. Some clones in this sample may be carry-over from other donors' samples.

This clonotype was seen ten or more times. The genes are TRBV7-9 and TRBJ2-7, with TRBD2 identical over 11 bases. CDR1 is SEHNR and CDR2 is FQNEAQ in the germline V gene (reference sequence). J was trimmed by 7 bases and V by 4 bases; bases with no gene match: 6. CDR3 length: 14 residues. CDR3 residues: CASSSGTSGTEQYF. As DNA, the CDR3 is TGTGCCAGCAGCTCCGGGACTAGCGGTACGGAGCAGTACTTC.

This clonotype was seen only a few times. V gene TRBV5-4 combines with J gene TRBJ1-4; possibly TRBD1 for D (5 bases). The CDR3 has 12 amino acids. V shed 7 bases and J shed 4 bases, with 8 bases lying between them. Looked up from germline, CDR1 is SGHNT and CDR2 is YYREEE (reference sequence). CDR3 sequence: CASGTVNEKLFF. CDR3 bases: TGTGCCAGCGGGACGGTTAATGAAAAACTGTTTTTT.

This clonotype was seen many times. The genes are TRBV14 and TRBJ2-2; perhaps TRBD2 as D (6 bases). V lost 1 base to trimming and J lost 6 bases, with 6 bases between them. Looked up from germline, CDR1 is SGHDN and CDR2 is FVKESK. This CDR3 region has 13 residues. CDR3 sequence reads: CASSQGGAGELFF. The CDR3 coding sequence is TGTGCCAGCAGCCAAGGGGGGGCCGGGGAGCTGTTTTTT. Complete variable domain (other parts from reference TRBV14 and TRBJ2-2): EAGVTQFPSHSVIEKGQTVTLRCDPISGHDNLYWYRRVMGKEIKFLLHFVKESKQDESGMPNNRFLAERTGGTYSTLKVQPAELEDSGVYFCASSQGGAGELFFGEGSRLTVL.

This clonotype was detected many times. The chain is built from TRBV6-2 or TRBV6-3 and TRBJ1-5, with no clear D. CDR3 length: 16 amino acids. V was shortened by 0 bases and J by 7 bases, with 16 bases between the two germline ends. Germline-derived CDR1 and CDR2 are MNHEY and SVGEGT. CDR3 loop: CASSYSSQLLKQPQHF. The CDR3 region has the DNA TGTGCCAGCAGTTACTCTAGCCAGCTCTTGAAGCAGCCCCAGCATTTT.

This clonotype occurred a few times. The rearrangement uses TRBV24-1 and TRBJ2-3; 10 bases agree with TRBD1. Germline V gene lookup returns CDR1 KGHDR and CDR2 SFDVKD. After removal of 6 bases from V and 2 bases from J, the junction contained 7 bases not matched to a gene. This CDR3 contains 16 residues. CDR3 sequence (DNA): TGTGCCACCAGTTCCCCGGGACAGGGGTCCACAGATACGCAGTATTTT. Translating gives CATSSPGQGSTDTQYF.

V is TRBV12-3 or TRBV12-4 and J is TRBJ1-4; 10 nucleotides line up with TRBD1. Losses at the gene ends were 6 bases for V and 6 bases for J; bases not matched to a gene: 4. This CDR3 has 14 residues. CDR3 amino acids: CASSRQGADEKLFF. The CDR3 region has the DNA TGTGCCAGCAGCCGACAGGGGGCGGATGAAAAACTGTTTTTT.

This clonotype has a handful of counts. This sequence joins TRBV29-1 and TRBJ1-1, with TRBD1 matching 7 bases. V was clipped by 7 bases and J by 6 bases; unmatched bases: 2. The CDR3 length is 10 residues. CDR1 and CDR2 (germline): SQVTM, ANQGSEA. The CDR3 region has the DNA TGCAGCGCGCAGGGGGCTGAAGCTTTCTTT. Translation gives CSAQGAEAFF.

This clonotype was recorded many times. The V and J genes are TRBV18 and TRBJ1-5; 9 positions agree with TRBD1. CDR1 and CDR2 (germline): KGHSH, LQKENI. This CDR3 region has 15 residues. J gave up 3 bases and V 4 bases, and 4 bases lay outside the gene matches. CDR3 amino acids: CASSRDREFNQPQHF. The CDR3 nucleotides read TGTGCCAGCTCACGGGACAGGGAATTCAATCAGCCCCAGCATTTT.

This clonotype appeared many times. The chain combines TRBV18 with TRBJ2-7; the match to TRBD2 covers 12 bases. The junction had 4 bases not matched to a gene; V was cut back by 1 base and J by 0 bases. The germline V gene encodes CDR1 KGHSH and CDR2 LQKENI. The length of the CDR3 is 17 residues. In DNA form, the CDR3 reads TGTGCCAGCTCACCACTCGGGACTAGCGGGCCCTCCTACGAGCAGTACTTC. Its translation: CASSPLGTSGPSYEQYF.

This clonotype was counted many times. The V gene is TRBV25-1, the J gene TRBJ2-7, with D tentatively TRBD1 or TRBD2 (5 bases each). CDR3 length: 13 amino acids. V dropped 4 bases and J dropped 3 bases, with 10 bases sitting between them. Germline values: CDR1 MGHDK, CDR2 SYGVNS. Written as DNA, the CDR3 is TGTGCCAGCAGTGTGACGGGGCACTACGAGCAGTACTTC. Its translation: CASSVTGHYEQYF.

This clonotype was detected many times. The gene calls are TRBV28 and TRBJ1-5; D remains ambiguous. CDR1 and CDR2 from the germline V gene are MDHEN and SYDVKM. V was trimmed by 6 bases and J by 7 bases, leaving 7 bases between them. CDR3 length: 11 residues. CDR3 protein: CASRSYQPQHF. The CDR3 DNA is TGTGCCAGCAGGTCTTACCAGCCCCAGCATTTT.

This clonotype has ten or more counts. This rearrangement joins TRBV7-3 to TRBJ1-5; 7 bases agree with TRBD1. CDR3 length: 15 residues. Germline-derived CDR1 and CDR2 are SGHTA and FQGTGA. The junction had 7 bases not matched to a gene; V was cut back by 1 base and J by 7 bases. This chain's CDR3 is CASSLNRGVRQPQHF. Written as DNA, the CDR3 is TGTGCCAGCAGCTTAAACAGGGGCGTCCGGCAGCCCCAGCATTTT.

V is TRBV12-3 or TRBV12-4 and J is TRBJ2-1; 7 nucleotides align to TRBD2. The V segment lost 1 base and the J segment 10 bases; nucleotides outside the gene matches: 10. CDR3 length: 15 residues. The CDR3 region is CASSLGRTSPGEQFF. As DNA, the CDR3 is TGTGCCAGCAGTTTAGGGAGGACTAGTCCGGGAGAGCAGTTCTTC.

J is TRBJ2-5 and V is TRBV20-1; the D is unclear. V was cut by 1 base and J by 5 bases, with 8 bases left in between. CDR1 DFQATT and CDR2 SNEGSKA come from the germline V gene (reference sequence). This CDR3 contains 12 residues. CDR3 amino acids: CSARAFGETQYF. The CDR3 region has the DNA TGCAGTGCTAGAGCATTTGGGGAGACCCAGTACTTC.

This clonotype showed up just a few times. The gene calls are TRBV3-1 and TRBJ2-1; 8 positions match TRBD1. Per the germline V gene, CDR1 is LGHDT and CDR2 is YNNKEL (reference sequence). This CDR3 comprises 16 residues. With 4 bases clipped from V and 3 bases from J, the junction kept 8 bases outside the gene matches. The CDR3 DNA reads TGTGCCAGCAGCCCGACCGGGACAGGCGGCTACAATGAGCAGTTCTTC. Translating it yields CASSPTGTGGYNEQFF.

This clonotype was counted at least ten times. The J gene is TRBJ1-4, the V gene TRBV28; 10 bases map to TRBD1. The CDR3 spans 14 residues. Germline lookup yields CDR1 MDHEN and CDR2 SYDVKM. Trimming at V came to 6 bases and at J to 8 bases, leaving 6 bases not matched to a gene. The CDR3 bases are TGTGCCAGCAGCCGGACAGGGGGGGACGAAAAACTGTTTTTT. This translates into CASSRTGGDEKLFF.

This clonotype was detected many times. The genes are TRBV24-1 and TRBJ2-1; D gene unclear. Between the trimmed V and J ends, which lost 5 bases and 15 bases, there was a span of 13 bases. The germline gives CDR1 KGHDR, CDR2 SFDVKD. The CDR3 sequence is 11 residues long. CDR3 protein: CATSGAAGLFF. DNA for the CDR3: TGTGCCACCAGTGGGGCCGCCGGTCTGTTCTTC.

The chain has TRBV5-4 and TRBJ2-1; 12 bases are a match to TRBD2. The J segment lost 10 bases and the V segment lost 9 bases, leaving 8 bases of the junction unmatched. Germline values: CDR1 SGHNT, CDR2 YYREEE (reference sequence). The CDR3 extends over 13 amino acids. In nucleotides, the CDR3 is TGTGCCACCCTAGCGGGGGGGTCAGGGGAGCAGTTCTTC. It is translated as CATLAGGSGEQFF.

Only a few counts were recorded for this clonotype. The V and J genes are TRBV18 and TRBJ1-1; TRBD1 is a possible D gene (5 bases). Germline CDR1 and CDR2: KGHSH and LQKENI. Trimming removed 5 bases from V and 1 base from J, with 8 bases in between. The CDR3 sequence is 13 residues long. CDR3 amino acids: CASSNDRNTEAFF. The DNA for the CDR3 is TGTGCCAGCTCAAACGACAGGAACACTGAAGCTTTCTTT.

The sample holds many counts of this clonotype. The J gene is TRBJ2-3, the V gene TRBV7-8, with a possible D match to TRBD2 (6 bases). Trimming stripped 5 bases from V and 6 bases from J, with 12 bases between. Germline CDR1 and CDR2: SGHVS and FQNEAQ. The CDR3 is made up of 13 amino acids. The CDR3 bases are TGTGCCAGCAGCCGGGAGTCCGTCGATACGCAGTATTTT. Protein sequence: CASSRESVDTQYF.

There are many counts of this clonotype. The chain employs TRBV7-2 and TRBJ2-3; the D gene is possibly TRBD2 (6 bases). The ends were cut back, 5 bases at V and 2 bases at J, with 14 bases in the middle. This CDR3 spans 15 amino acids. The germline V gene has CDR1 SGHTA and CDR2 FQGNSA. Written as DNA, the CDR3 is TGTGCCAGCAGCCCCAGCGGGCTAGACACAGATACGCAGTATTTT. It translates to CASSPSGLDTDTQYF.

This clonotype was counted at least ten times. The J gene is TRBJ2-3, the V gene TRBV18; 10 bases fit TRBD2. Germline CDR1 is KGHSH and CDR2 is LQKENI. CDR3 length: 14 amino acids. Trimming at V came to 5 bases and at J to 3 bases, leaving 2 bases not matched to a gene. The CDR3 region has the DNA TGTGCCAGCTCATCACTAGCGGGAACAGATACGCAGTATTTT. This translates into CASSSLAGTDTQYF.

The CDR3 DNA follows: TGTGCCAGCAGCCAAGTGGTTCGATCAAATACGCAGTATTTT. Translation: CASSQVVRSNTQYF. The chain carries TRBV3-1 and TRBJ2-3; the D is unclear. The CDR3 spans 14 residues. Germline lookup yields CDR1 LGHDT and CDR2 YNNKEL (reference sequence). Trimming took off 1 base at V and 7 bases at J, with 12 bases between the two ends.

This clonotype was observed a few times. This chain links TRBV7-2 with TRBJ2-7, with 7 bases that match TRBD2. The germline gives CDR1 SGHTA, CDR2 FQGNSA. Trimming removed 1 base from V and 6 bases from J; junction bases left unmatched: 3. The CDR3 is 13 residues long. In DNA form, the CDR3 reads TGTGCCAGCAGCTTAGTGGGCGGGAGCGAGCAGTACTTC. Translating it yields CASSLVGGSEQYF.

Comment on this clonotype: Germline and junction disagree at one end, which may indicate a read error. V gene TRBV30 combines with J gene TRBJ1-1, with D possibly TRBD1 on 5 matching bases. The CDR3 sequence is 12 residues long. CDR1 is GTSNPN, CDR2 SVGIG, per germline (reference sequence). CDR3 in DNA: TGTGCCGGGAGAGACAGTAACACTGAAGCTTTCTTT. Protein sequence: CAGRDSNTEAFF.

This chain uses TRBV20-1 with TRBJ1-2, with D perhaps TRBD1 (6 bases). Trimming left V 2 bases short and J 2 bases short, with 15 bases between. There are 15 residues in the CDR3. Per the germline V gene, CDR1 is DFQATT and CDR2 is SNEGSKA (reference sequence). The DNA of the CDR3 is TGCAGTGCTAGACTTGACAGGCCACCGAACTATGGCTACACCTTC. Its translation is CSARLDRPPNYGYTF.

Many counts were recorded for this clonotype. The rearrangement joins TRBV29-1 to TRBJ1-2; TRBD1 aligns across 10 bases. V shed 6 bases and J 8 bases; nucleotides not matched to a gene: 6. Germline V lookup: CDR1 SQVTM, CDR2 ANQGSEA. The CDR3 totals 12 residues. The CDR3 reads CSVRQGAVGYTF. DNA for the CDR3: TGCAGCGTCAGACAGGGGGCGGTAGGCTACACCTTC.

This clonotype was detected only a few times. In DNA, the CDR3 is TGCGCCAGCAGCCAAGAAGTGAGGAATCAGCCCCAGCATTTT. Translating gives CASSQEVRNQPQHF. The V and J genes are TRBV4-1 and TRBJ1-5; no definite D call. Germline loops: CDR1 MGHRA, CDR2 YSYEKL. With 0 bases removed from V and 4 bases from J, the gap between germline ends came to 7 bases. The CDR3 runs to 14 residues.